This TCR beta chain was captured in a study of CD8+CD57+ T cells in acquired aplastic anemia. V shed 5 bases, J shed 8 bases, and the junction held 6 bases outside the gene matches. This CDR3 is built from 14 residues. Germline values: CDR1 SGHVS, CDR2 FQNEAQ. The template used for profiling TCR beta VDJ and CDR3 was genomic DNA. Using its own MiXCR run on the reads, TCRdb lists one record per CDR3 protein. The sample includes some 180,000 distinct CDR3 sequences, about half of them seen just once. This clonotype originated in a human donor in good health. The rearrangement uses TRBV7-8 and TRBJ2-1; 10 bases agree with TRBD1. The material sequenced was sorted CD4+, CD8+, or CD8+CD57+ T cells (not recorded which) from PBMCs. The CDR3 region is CASSSGQGVDEQFF. The CDR3 DNA reads TGTGCCAGCAGCAGCGGACAGGGGGTCGATGAGCAGTTCTTC.